The 7 T cell receptor beta chains below come from one sample, sequenced in a study of cytomegalovirus exposure and HLA in healthy donors. Vbeta (60) and Jbeta (13) primers were used in the PCR. The protocol was immunoSEQ multiplex PCR, while the TCRdb copy is restricted to in-frame clones and leaves out a portion. The top ten clones hold around 3% of a sample with about 200,000 clones, 82% of them seen once. The sample consisted of PBMCs. The receptors shown here come from a middle-aged woman in good health and CMV-seronegative.

The rearrangement links TRBV5-4 to TRBJ1-2, with D possibly TRBD1 on 5 matching bases. This CDR3 is 14 amino acids long. Trimming left V 4 bases short and J 6 bases short, with 16 bases between. Germline V gene sequence: CDR1 SGHNT, CDR2 YYREEE (reference sequence). The CDR3 loop is CASSMSGRGDGYTF. The DNA of the CDR3 is TGTGCCAGCAGCATGAGTGGCCGGGGGGATGGCTACACCTTC. The full variable domain, its missing parts supplied by reference TRBV5-4 and TRBJ1-2, is ETGVTQSPTHLIKTRGQQVTLRCSSQSGHNTVSWYQQALGQGPQFIFQYYREEENGRGNFPPRFSGLQFPNYSSELNVNALELDDSALYLCASSMSGRGDGYTFGSGTRLTVV.

The V and J genes are TRBV29-1 and TRBJ1-1, with D perhaps TRBD1 (5 bases). The ends were cut back, 7 bases at V and 3 bases at J, with 18 bases in the middle. This CDR3 is built from 14 residues. Germline V CDR1 and CDR2: SQVTM, ANQGSEA. In DNA, the CDR3 is TGCAGCGCCCGAGGAGGGACGGGCGACACTGAAGCTTTCTTT. The encoded protein is CSARGGTGDTEAFF.

To note about this clone: At the DNA level, this CDR3 is encoded by other sequences in the same sample as well. This chain connects TRBV5-1 to TRBJ2-3; 9 bases agree with TRBD1. The V and J ends lost 3 bases and 1 base, in that order; junction bases with no gene match: 3. The CDR3 loop spans 15 amino acids. Germline CDR1 SGHRS, CDR2 YFSETQ. Here the CDR3 reads CASSSGQGGTDTQYF. The CDR3 nucleotides read TGCGCCAGCAGCTCGGGACAGGGCGGCACAGATACGCAGTATTTT.

The gene calls are TRBV4-1 and TRBJ2-7, with 9 bases identical to TRBD2. Germline values: CDR1 MGHRA, CDR2 YSYEKL. Trimming cost V 3 bases and J 6 bases; bases outside gene matches: 6. The CDR3 covers 14 residues. The CDR3 here is CASSQREGLPEQYF. CDR3 nucleotides: TGCGCCAGCAGCCAGCGGGAGGGCCTCCCCGAGCAGTACTTC.

This clone occurred a few times. The chain combines TRBV29-1 with TRBJ2-4; TRBD1 might be the D (6 bases). Germline-derived CDR1 and CDR2 are SQVTM and ANQGSEA. Trimming stripped 7 bases from V and 8 bases from J, with 12 bases between. The CDR3 runs to 11 residues. In DNA, the CDR3 is TGCAGCGCCCGGCCAGGGGACATTCAGTACTTC. Amino acid sequence: CSARPGDIQYF. Complete variable domain (other parts from reference TRBV29-1 and TRBJ2-4): SAVISQKPSRDICQRGTSLTIQCQVDSQVTMMFWYRQQPGQSLTLIATANQGSEATYESGFVIDKFPISRPNLTFSTLTVSNMSPEDSSIYLCSARPGDIQYFGAGTRLSVL.

The chain carries TRBV6-1 and TRBJ2-4; D is possibly TRBD2 (5 bases). The V gene lost 6 bases and the J gene lost 1 base, with 13 bases spanning the gap. Germline V CDR1 and CDR2: MNHNS, SASEGT. The CDR3 consists of 15 residues. The CDR3 DNA reads TGTGCCAGCAGACTTGAGGGTCTCGCCAAAAACATTCAGTACTTC. This codes for CASRLEGLAKNIQYF.

This clone was seen only a few times. The chain carries TRBV5-1 and TRBJ1-4; no clear D. CDR3 length: 16 amino acids. With 0 bases removed from V and 0 bases from J, the gap between germline ends came to 9 bases. From germline, CDR1 is SGHRS and CDR2 YFSETQ. Written as DNA, the CDR3 is TGCGCCAGCAGCTTGGTAGTCGGGGCAACTAATGAAAAACTGTTTTTT. It translates to CASSLVVGATNEKLFF.